The sequence of this T cell receptor (beta chain) was determined in a study of blood T cell repertoires in COVID-19. Background on the study: T cells, B-cell-depleted T cells, or PBMCs provided the cDNA or gDNA that served as material.

The repertoire was sequenced with immunoSEQ multiplex PCR; TCRdb's copy has only in-frame clones and lacks some. The repertoire has about 160,000 clones, approximately 90% of them found once; the top ten carry approximately 2%. V shed 4 bases and J shed 4 bases, with 22 bases lying between them. Germline V gives CDR1 PRHDT, CDR2 FYEKMQ (reference sequence). This CDR3 contains 17 residues. Sequencing input: peripheral blood. The chain uses TRBV13 and TRBJ1-2; D is possibly TRBD1 (6 bases). The sequence derives from a young man with acute or convalescent COVID-19. The CDR3 bases are TGTGCCAGCAGCTCCCTCGAAGGATGGGGGCAAATCTATGGCTACACCTTC. Amino acid sequence: CASSSLEGWGQIYGYTF.